The 20 T cell receptor beta chains in this list originate from one sample, sequenced in a study of blood T cell repertoires in COVID-19. The table came from immunoSEQ multiplex PCR; TCRdb's copy has only in-frame clones and leaves some out. Of fewer than 200,000 clones listed, approximately 85% are singletons. Sequencing used peripheral blood. Source of these receptors: a man aged 60 to 75 who had recovered from COVID-19.

The chain combines TRBV6-4 with TRBJ1-5; no reliable D call. V lost 2 bases, J lost 0 bases, and 26 bases lay in between. The CDR3 has 21 residues. Germline CDR1 reads MRHNA; CDR2 reads SNTAGT. Here the CDR3 DNA reads TGTGCCAGCAGTGACAAGGTTTATAAAGAGGGCAATTTTTATAGCAATCAGCCCCAGCATTTT. Residues: CASSDKVYKEGNFYSNQPQHF.

Concerning this clone itself: At one end, the junction sequence differs from germline, possibly due to a read error. V and J are TRBV7-7 and TRBJ1-5; D unresolved. Germline V lookup: CDR1 SSHAT, CDR2 FNYEAQ (reference sequence). This CDR3 has 13 residues. CDR3 nucleotide sequence: TGTGCTAGCAGCTTGCACAGCCAAGGGCCCCAGCATTTT. Translating gives CASSLHSQGPQHF.

This rearrangement joins TRBV19 to TRBJ1-1; TRBD1 is a possible D gene (6 bases). Germline lookup yields CDR1 LNHDA and CDR2 SQIVND (reference sequence). This CDR3 has 15 residues. Trimming left V 1 base short and J 5 bases short, with 14 bases between. CDR3 nucleotide sequence: TGTGCCAGTAGTATAGGGGGGGGGCTGTTGACTGAAGCTTTCTTT. Encoded protein: CASSIGGGLLTEAFF.

The rearrangement joins TRBV7-8 to TRBJ1-2, with a weak D call TRBD1 (5 bases). V was cut by 5 bases and J by 7 bases, with 17 bases left in between. CDR3 length: 14 amino acids. Germline-derived CDR1 and CDR2 are SGHVS and FQNEAQ. CDR3 amino acids: CASSAFREGAGYTF. Written as DNA, the CDR3 is TGTGCCAGCAGCGCATTCAGGGAGGGAGCTGGCTACACCTTC.

DNA of the CDR3: TGCGCCAGCAGCTCCTCAACTAGCGGGTTTTACAATGAGCAGTTCTTC. As protein: CASSSSTSGFYNEQFF. The genes are TRBV5-1 and TRBJ2-1; 9 bases are shared with TRBD2. J lost 4 bases, V lost 3 bases, and 8 bases had no gene match. Germline loops: CDR1 SGHRS, CDR2 YFSETQ. The CDR3 runs to 16 residues.

CDR3 sequence: CASSSGTYSGANVLTF. The CDR3 DNA sequence: TGCGCCAGCAGCTCCGGGACATACTCTGGGGCCAACGTCCTGACTTTC. The chain uses TRBV5-1 and TRBJ2-6, with D maybe TRBD1 (6 bases). The CDR3 is 16 residues long. CDR1 SGHRS and CDR2 YFSETQ come from the germline V gene. Trimming pared 3 bases from V and 0 bases from J, leaving 10 bases between.

The V gene is TRBV7-9, the J gene TRBJ2-2; D is possibly TRBD2 (5 bases). Trimming cost V 3 bases and J 6 bases, with 20 bases left between them. The CDR3 is 17 residues long. Germline V gene lookup returns CDR1 SEHNR and CDR2 FQNEAQ (reference sequence). Written as DNA, the CDR3 is TGTGCCAGCAGCTTGACGGCTGGGGAGTTAGTTCCCGGGGAGCTGTTTTTT. Translation: CASSLTAGELVPGELFF.

The CDR3 bases are TGCGCCAGCCACCTCGGGACTAGCATTTCAGATACGCAGTATTTT. Protein: CASHLGTSISDTQYF. V is TRBV5-1 and J is TRBJ2-3, with TRBD2 identical over 9 bases. The CDR3 sequence is 15 residues long. The V gene end was trimmed by 7 bases and the J gene end by 4 bases; junction bases not matched to a gene: 10. Per germline, CDR1 SGHRS and CDR2 YFSETQ.

This chain joins TRBV29-1 and TRBJ1-6, with a weak D call TRBD1 (5 bases). The V gene's germline CDR1 is SQVTM and CDR2 ANQGSEA. Trimming pared 5 bases from V and 5 bases from J, leaving 10 bases between. The CDR3 has 13 amino acids. The CDR3, as DNA: TGCAGCGTTTGGTTAGGGGATAATTCACCCCTCCACTTT. Translating gives CSVWLGDNSPLHF.

Only one count was recorded for this clone. The chain links TRBV2 to TRBJ2-3; 10 nucleotides align to TRBD2. The germline CDR1 and CDR2 sequences are SNHLY and FYNNEI. The CDR3 is made up of 15 amino acids. V dropped 7 bases and J dropped 1; count of bases not matched to a gene: 5. As DNA, the CDR3 is TGTGCCAGCAAATTACTAGCGGGGCGCACAGATACGCAGTATTTT. The encoded protein is CASKLLAGRTDTQYF.

This chain connects TRBV5-1 to TRBJ1-4; maybe TRBD1 (5 bases). This CDR3 spans 17 amino acids. V was shortened by 4 bases and J by 0 bases, with 16 bases between the two germline ends. The germline V gene encodes CDR1 SGHRS and CDR2 YFSETQ. The DNA of the CDR3 is TGCGCCAGCAGCACCAGTTCGGGACTTTCAACTAATGAAAAACTGTTTTTT. Protein sequence: CASSTSSGLSTNEKLFF.

This clone has a single count. The chain has TRBV14 and TRBJ1-4; 7 nucleotides align to TRBD1. This CDR3 comprises 14 residues. With V trimmed by 3 bases and J by 6 bases, 4 bases remained unmatched. Germline V gene lookup returns CDR1 SGHDN and CDR2 FVKESK. The CDR3 DNA reads as TGTGCCAGCAGCCACGACAGGGTCCATGAAAAACTGTTTTTT. Its translation: CASSHDRVHEKLFF. Full variable domain (missing parts from reference TRBV14 and TRBJ1-4): EAGVTQFPSHSVIEKGQTVTLRCDPISGHDNLYWYRRVMGKEIKFLLHFVKESKQDESGMPNNRFLAERTGGTYSTLKVQPAELEDSGVYFCASSHDRVHEKLFFGSGTQLSVL.

The chain has TRBV7-8 and TRBJ2-7; possible D gene TRBD2, 7 bases. The V gene's germline CDR1 is SGHVS and CDR2 FQNEAQ. The CDR3 length is 15 residues. V dropped 1 base and J dropped 0 bases, with 10 bases sitting between them. The CDR3 coding sequence is TGTGCCAGCAGCTTAGACGGGGGGCCCTCCTACGAGCAGTACTTC. This translates into CASSLDGGPSYEQYF.

The genes are TRBV3-1 (or the pseudogene TRBV3-2) and TRBJ2-7; 7 bases match TRBD1. The CDR3 sequence is 14 residues long. The germline V gene encodes CDR1 LGHDT and CDR2 YNNKEL (reference sequence). The trim removed 1 base at V and 5 bases at J, leaving 5 bases unmatched. CDR3 sequence (DNA): TGTGCCAGCAGCCAAGCCCTGACAGGGAACGAGCAGTACTTC. This translates into CASSQALTGNEQYF.

This clone was seen a single time. This rearrangement joins TRBV7-6 to TRBJ1-4, with 7 nucleotides matching TRBD1. J gave up 8 bases and V 2 bases, and 14 bases lay outside the gene matches. Germline V gene data show CDR1 as SGHVS and CDR2 as FNYEAQ. This CDR3 spans 17 amino acids. CDR3 DNA sequence: TGTGCCAGCAGCTTATTTGCCGGGCGGCAGGGGGAGGAAAAACTGTTTTTT. Residues: CASSLFAGRQGEEKLFF.

The chain carries TRBV1 and TRBJ2-7; the D call TRBD2 from the table was never checked on the DNA. TRBV1 is assigned pseudogene status. The CDR3 has 15 amino acids. The CDR3 region has the DNA TGCACCAGCAGCCAAGATCAGGAGGGGAAGGACGAGCAGTACTTC. Translating gives CTSSQDQEGKDEQYF.

The rearrangement joins TRBV2 to TRBJ2-1; 8 nucleotides agree with TRBD2. V gave up 9 bases and J gave up 0 bases; unmatched junction bases: 7. This CDR3 has 15 residues. The germline V gene encodes CDR1 SNHLY and CDR2 FYNNEI. The CDR3: CASSLAGSSYNEQFF. The CDR3 DNA sequence: TGTGCCAGTTCATTAGCGGGGAGCTCCTACAATGAGCAGTTCTTC.

The rearrangement uses TRBV19 and TRBJ2-7, with D possibly being TRBD1 (5 bases). The CDR3 runs to 16 residues. Looked up from germline, CDR1 is LNHDA and CDR2 is SQIVND (reference sequence). Trimming took 6 bases from V and 4 from J, leaving 22 bases between them. The CDR3 DNA follows: TGTGCCAGTAGGATTGTTGGTACAGGTGACTCTTACGAGCAGTACTTC. It yields the protein CASRIVGTGDSYEQYF. The variable domain in full, with the rest retrieved from reference TRBV19 and TRBJ2-7, is DGGITQSPKYLFRKEGQNVTLSCEQNLNHDAMYWYRQDPGQGLRLIYYSQIVNDFQKGDIAEGYSVSREKKESFPLTVTSAQKNPTAFYLCASRIVGTGDSYEQYFGPGTRLTVT.

The rearrangement links TRBV7-2 to TRBJ1-1, with 8 bases lining up with TRBD1. The CDR3 covers 15 residues. Germline V gene data show CDR1 as SGHTA and CDR2 as FQGNSA. V lost 2 bases to trimming and J lost 8 bases; unmatched junction nucleotides: 10. CDR3 sequence: CASSLNPGGDGEAFF. The CDR3 DNA reads as TGTGCCAGCAGCTTAAATCCAGGGGGCGACGGGGAAGCTTTCTTT.

This clone was recorded only once. This sequence joins TRBV7-8 and TRBJ2-3; D gene ambiguous. The V end lost 5 bases, the J end lost 4 bases, and 7 bases lay between the germline ends. This CDR3 is 12 amino acids long. In germline, CDR1 is SGHVS, CDR2 FQNEAQ. This chain's CDR3 is CASSPLPDTQYF. Here the CDR3 DNA reads TGTGCCAGCAGCCCCCTCCCAGATACGCAGTATTTT.